This T cell receptor beta chain was recovered during a study of blood T cell repertoires in COVID-19. Turning to the study itself: Samples representing acute and convalescent COVID-19 were sourced from the United States, Italy and Spain.

As processed by the authors: Amplification of reference gene primers was used by the study to estimate nucleated cell counts. TCRdb keeps only in-frame clones here, not all; method: immunoSEQ multiplex PCR. From that table come the V and J calls and clone size; the DNA was used to work out D and trimming. The sample consists of roughly 24,000 clones, approximately 77% of them appearing once. Germline V lookup: CDR1 KGHSH, CDR2 LQKENI. V dropped 0 bases and J dropped 10; count of bases not matched to a gene: 6. The CDR3 is 15 amino acids. The specimen was peripheral blood. The rearrangement links TRBV18 to TRBJ1-2, with 12 bases that match TRBD1. The receptor was isolated from a human donor in a cohort sampled during active COVID-19. The CDR3 reads CASSPPGQGATLYTF. The CDR3 coding sequence is TGTGCCAGCTCACCACCGGGACAGGGGGCGACTCTCTACACCTTC.